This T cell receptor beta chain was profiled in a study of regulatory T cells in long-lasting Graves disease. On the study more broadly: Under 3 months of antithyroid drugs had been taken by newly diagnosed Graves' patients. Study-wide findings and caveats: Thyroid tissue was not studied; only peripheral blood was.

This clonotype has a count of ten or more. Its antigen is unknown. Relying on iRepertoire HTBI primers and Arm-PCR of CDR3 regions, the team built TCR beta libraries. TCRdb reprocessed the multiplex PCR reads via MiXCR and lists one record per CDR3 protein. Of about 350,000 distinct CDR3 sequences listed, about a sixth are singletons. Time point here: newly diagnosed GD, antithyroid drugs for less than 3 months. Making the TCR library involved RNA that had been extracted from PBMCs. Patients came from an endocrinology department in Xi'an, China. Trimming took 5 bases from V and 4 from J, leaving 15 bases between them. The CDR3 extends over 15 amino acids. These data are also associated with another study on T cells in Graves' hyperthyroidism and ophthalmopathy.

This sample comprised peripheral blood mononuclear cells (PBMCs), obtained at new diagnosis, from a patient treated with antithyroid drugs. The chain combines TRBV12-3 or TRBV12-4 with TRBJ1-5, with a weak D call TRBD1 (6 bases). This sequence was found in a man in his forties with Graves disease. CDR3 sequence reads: CASSGGGYRNQPQHF. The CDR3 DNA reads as TGTGCCAGCAGTGGAGGGGGGTATAGGAATCAGCCCCAGCATTTT.